A single sample is the source of the 8 T cell receptor beta chains below, sequenced in a study of T-cell reconstitution after alpha-beta-depleted transplantation in children. Unique molecular identifiers were incorporated when the TCRbeta library was constructed. From the PCR reads, TCRdb called clonotypes with MiXCR, one entry per CDR3 protein. This table holds around 370,000 distinct CDR3 sequences, 10% found once. Specimen: PBMCs from the stem cell graft donor, collected from the stem cell graft. All receptors come from a human donor who donated a stem cell graft to a child with acute lymphoblastic leukemia.

This chain links TRBV7-9 with TRBJ1-4; tentative D call: TRBD1 (5 bases). Germline V CDR1 and CDR2: SEHNR, FQNEAQ (reference sequence). The CDR3 contains 15 residues. V lost 8 bases and J lost 8, with 21 bases in between. The CDR3 region is CASAGFHNPEEKLFF. DNA for the CDR3: TGTGCCAGCGCAGGGTTTCACAACCCGGAGGAAAAACTGTTTTTT.

The rearrangement links TRBV12-3 or TRBV12-4 to TRBJ2-7; D remains ambiguous. The germline V and J ends were trimmed by 3 bases and 2 bases, with 11 bases remaining between them. The CDR3 length is 14 residues. The CDR3 sequence: CASSFRADPYEQYF. CDR3 DNA sequence: TGTGCCAGCAGTTTTAGGGCTGATCCCTACGAGCAGTACTTC.

This clonotype was counted only a few times. The V and J genes are TRBV29-1 and TRBJ2-1; 9 bases map to TRBD2. V gave up 7 bases and J gave up 1 base; unmatched junction bases: 8. The CDR3 has 15 residues. In germline, CDR1 is SQVTM, CDR2 ANQGSEA. For the CDR3, the DNA is TGCAGCGCCCTGGGGCGGGAGGGTTCCTACAATGAGCAGTTCTTC. This gives the protein CSALGREGSYNEQFF.

J is TRBJ2-1 and V is TRBV20-1; 7 nucleotides match TRBD2. The CDR3 is 14 amino acids. The germline V gene has CDR1 DFQATT and CDR2 SNEGSKA (reference sequence). CDR3 sequence (DNA): TGCAGCGGGGAGGGGACCTCCTCCTACAATGAGCAGTTCTTC. This gives the protein CSGEGTSSYNEQFF.

The genes are TRBV6-2 or TRBV6-3 and TRBJ2-3; D is possibly TRBD1 (5 bases). This CDR3 comprises 12 residues. Germline CDR1 MNHEY, CDR2 SVGEGT. Trimming left V 7 bases short and J 4 bases short, with 9 bases between. The CDR3 DNA sequence: TGTGCCAGCAAGGGGATCTCAGATACGCAGTATTTT. It codes for CASKGISDTQYF.

This clonotype was detected ten times or more. The V and J genes are TRBV28 and TRBJ2-3; 8 positions match TRBD2. The V and J ends lost 3 bases and 4 bases, in that order; junction bases with no gene match: 3. The CDR3 consists of 14 residues. Germline V gene lookup returns CDR1 MDHEN and CDR2 SYDVKM. Written as DNA, the CDR3 is TGTGCCAGCAGTTTGCGGGAGGTCGCAGATACGCAGTATTTT. Encoded protein: CASSLREVADTQYF.

This clonotype was counted ten times or more. The chain links TRBV6-5 to TRBJ1-3; D gene unclear. V lost 0 bases and J lost 3, with 6 bases in between. The CDR3 has 14 amino acids. The V gene's germline CDR1 is MNHEY and CDR2 SVGAGI. The CDR3 sequence is CASSYSLIGNTIYF. The CDR3 DNA is TGTGCCAGCAGTTACTCCCTTATTGGAAACACCATATATTTT.

This clonotype occurred many times. CDR3 in DNA: TGCGCCAGCAGCCCTACAGGGGCCCGCGAGCAGTACTTC. Translated, it gives CASSPTGAREQYF. The chain links TRBV4-3 to TRBJ2-7, with 7 bases that match TRBD1. V trimming: 4 bases; J trimming: 6 bases; junction bases outside the gene matches: 6. The germline V gene has CDR1 LGHNA and CDR2 YSLEER. CDR3 length: 13 amino acids.